The 21 T cell receptor beta chains below come from one sample, sequenced in a study of blood T cells in healthy people across ages. The authors ran a second PCR of roughly 6 to 12 cycles using a sample-barcoded 5' primer and a J-beta primer mix. TCRdb re-derived calls from the 5' RACE reads in MiXCR, one entry per CDR3 protein. The sample includes more than 1 million distinct CDR3 sequences, roughly 45% of them seen just once. The sequencing sample was made of blood. The receptors originated from a woman between 55 and 75 years old in good health.

This clonotype was seen many times. The chain joins TRBV6-1 to TRBJ2-5, with D tentatively TRBD2 (6 bases). V lost 0 bases and J 7 bases, leaving 12 bases between the germline ends. Germline V gene lookup returns CDR1 MNHNS and CDR2 SASEGT. The CDR3 has 14 amino acids. The CDR3: CASSEAEGRGTQYF. In nucleotides, the CDR3 is TGTGCCAGCAGTGAAGCAGAGGGGCGGGGGACCCAGTACTTC.

There are a few counts of this clonotype. The chain joins TRBV6-5 to TRBJ2-5, with D tentatively TRBD1 or TRBD2 (5 bases each). V lost 8 bases and J lost 11, with 18 bases in between. The V gene's germline CDR1 is MNHEY and CDR2 SVGAGI. The CDR3 has 12 amino acids. The CDR3: CASAGYLGEQYF. The CDR3 DNA is TGTGCCAGCGCAGGATATTTAGGGGAGCAGTACTTC.

The V and J genes are TRBV6-2 or TRBV6-3 and TRBJ2-7, with D perhaps TRBD1 or TRBD2 (5 bases each). Trimming left V 6 bases short and J 5 bases short, with 14 bases between. Germline V gene sequence: CDR1 MNHEY, CDR2 SVGEGT. The CDR3 contains 13 residues. The CDR3 reads CASRSGTGNEQYF. CDR3 nucleotides: TGTGCCAGCAGATCCGGGACGGGTAACGAGCAGTACTTC.

This clonotype came up a few times. The genes are TRBV5-1 and TRBJ2-1; TRBD2 matches 10 bases. Germline V lookup: CDR1 SGHRS, CDR2 YFSETQ. V trimming: 0 bases; J trimming: 8 bases; junction bases outside the gene matches: 8. This CDR3 spans 16 amino acids. Here the CDR3 DNA reads TGCGCCAGCAGCTTGGATCGGACTAGCGGTCACTATGAGCAGTTCTTC. The encoded protein is CASSLDRTSGHYEQFF.

This clonotype appeared a single time. The chain carries TRBV24-1 and TRBJ2-2; D uncertain. V shed 6 bases and J shed 4 bases, with 8 bases lying between them. Germline CDR1 KGHDR, CDR2 SFDVKD. The CDR3 contains 13 residues. The CDR3 nucleotides read TGTGCCACCAGTAAAGCAGCCACCGGGGAGCTGTTTTTT. Its translation: CATSKAATGELFF.

The sample holds a few counts of this clonotype. The J gene is TRBJ2-3, the V gene TRBV3-1; 10 nucleotides line up with TRBD2. This CDR3 has 17 residues. J lost 4 bases, V lost 4 bases, and 11 bases had no gene match. The V gene's germline CDR1 is LGHDT and CDR2 YNNKEL (reference sequence). The CDR3 protein is CASSRMLAGVEPDTQYF. The CDR3 region has the DNA TGTGCCAGCAGCCGTATGCTAGCGGGAGTGGAGCCAGATACGCAGTATTTT.

This clonotype occurred a few times. V and J are TRBV5-1 and TRBJ2-7; TRBD1 matches at 7 bases. The V and J ends lost 4 bases and 1 base, in that order; junction bases with no gene match: 11. CDR1 and CDR2 from the germline V gene are SGHRS and YFSETQ. The CDR3 is 16 amino acids. CDR3 in DNA: TGCGCCAGCAGCCCTACCCCGGGACAGCCTTCCTACGAGCAGTACTTC. Translating gives CASSPTPGQPSYEQYF.

There are a few counts of this clonotype. The V gene is TRBV27, the J gene TRBJ2-7; 8 bases align to TRBD1. The V segment lost 8 bases and the J segment 6 bases; nucleotides outside the gene matches: 12. Germline loops: CDR1 MNHEY, CDR2 SMNVEV (reference sequence). This CDR3 comprises 14 residues. The CDR3 here is CASGFGTGEGEQYF. CDR3 in DNA: TGTGCCAGCGGCTTCGGGACAGGCGAGGGCGAGCAGTACTTC.

This clonotype was recorded once. The chain employs TRBV4-1 and TRBJ2-4; 8 bases are shared with TRBD2. The DNA end is a closer match to TRBJ2-7, so the J assignment may be wrong. The CDR3 runs 18 residues. Germline assignment: CDR1 MGHRA and CDR2 YSYEKL. This CDR3 is CASSQESGLAGDPYEQYF. The CDR3 bases are TGCGCCAGCAGCCAAGAAAGTGGCCTAGCGGGTGATCCCTACGAGCAGTACTTC.

This clonotype was observed a handful of times. The rearrangement joins TRBV6-1 to TRBJ1-4, with D possibly matching TRBD1 (5 bases). V lost 2 bases and J 3 bases, leaving 13 bases between the germline ends. The CDR3 sequence is 16 residues long. CDR1 is MNHNS and CDR2 is SASEGT in the germline V gene. The CDR3 coding sequence is TGTGCCAGCAGTGAAAGGGTAGGGGCCGCTAATGAAAAACTGTTTTTT. As protein: CASSERVGAANEKLFF.

The gene calls are TRBV4-3 and TRBJ2-7, with 8 bases lining up with TRBD2. Trimming cost V 3 bases and J 12 bases; bases outside gene matches: 10. Germline lookup yields CDR1 LGHNA and CDR2 YSLEER. The CDR3 runs to 13 residues. The CDR3 is CASSQLVGTRVYF. The DNA for the CDR3 is TGCGCCAGCAGCCAGCTTGTCGGGACTAGGGTGTACTTC.

The V and J genes are TRBV20-1 and TRBJ2-7; a weak D match, TRBD2 (5 bases). This CDR3 spans 17 amino acids. The V gene's germline CDR1 is DFQATT and CDR2 SNEGSKA (reference sequence). Trimming took off 0 bases at V and 7 bases at J, with 25 bases between the two ends. The CDR3 spells CSARERTSNSFLWEQYF. CDR3 bases: TGCAGTGCTAGAGAACGGACTTCAAATAGTTTCCTGTGGGAGCAGTACTTC.

The chain uses TRBV6-1 and TRBJ2-6, with D possibly matching TRBD2 (6 bases). Trimming shortened V by 6 bases and J by 0 bases, and 18 bases separated the two germline ends. The CDR3 is 18 residues long. Germline V gene data show CDR1 as MNHNS and CDR2 as SASEGT. The CDR3 DNA follows: TGTGCCAGCAGCCGGCAGGCTAGCGTTAACTCTGGGGCCAACGTCCTGACTTTC. Its translation: CASSRQASVNSGANVLTF.

This clonotype was seen more than once but under ten times. The CDR3 is CSARDRGMETQYF. As DNA, the CDR3 is TGCAGTGCTAGAGATCGGGGGATGGAGACCCAGTACTTC. The J gene is TRBJ2-5, the V gene TRBV20-1, with a tentative D call TRBD2 (6 bases). V was shortened by 0 bases and J by 5 bases, with 10 bases between the two germline ends. Germline values: CDR1 DFQATT, CDR2 SNEGSKA (reference sequence). The CDR3 covers 13 residues.

The J gene is TRBJ1-2, the V gene TRBV10-3, with TRBD1 identical over 7 bases. Per germline, CDR1 ENHRY and CDR2 SYGVKD. With 7 bases clipped from V and 4 bases from J, the junction kept 15 bases outside the gene matches. The CDR3 has 16 residues. The chain's CDR3 is CAITIGQATFSYGYTF. CDR3 DNA sequence: TGTGCCATCACCATTGGACAGGCAACCTTTTCCTATGGCTACACCTTC.

This clonotype was observed a handful of times. The chain carries TRBV20-1 and TRBJ1-2, with a tentative D call TRBD1 (5 bases). V lost 5 bases, J lost 4 bases, and 11 bases lay in between. CDR3 length: 12 amino acids. Germline V lookup: CDR1 DFQATT, CDR2 SNEGSKA (reference sequence). CDR3 in DNA: TGCAGTGCTGGGACGGATTCCTATGGCTACACCTTC. Encoded protein: CSAGTDSYGYTF.

The genes are TRBV5-6 and TRBJ2-4, with no clear D. Germline V gene lookup returns CDR1 SGHDT and CDR2 YYEEEE. The CDR3 extends over 14 amino acids. Trimming pared 2 bases from V and 1 base from J, leaving 7 bases between. CDR3 sequence: CASSLRTAKNIQYF. CDR3 in DNA: TGTGCCAGCAGCTTAAGGACGGCCAAAAACATTCAGTACTTC.

This clonotype was recorded a few times. The chain has TRBV5-5 and TRBJ1-5; tentatively, D is TRBD1 (6 bases). Germline values: CDR1 SGHKS, CDR2 YYEKEE (reference sequence). The CDR3 is 15 residues long. Trimming cost V 1 base and J 3 bases, with 11 bases left between them. CDR3 in amino acids: CASSLTGTYNQPQHF. The CDR3 DNA reads as TGTGCCAGCAGCTTGACAGGGACCTACAATCAGCCCCAGCATTTT.

This clonotype was recorded a few times. The chain is built from TRBV6-5 and TRBJ2-5; 8 nucleotides line up with TRBD1. The CDR3 totals 14 residues. With 7 bases clipped from V and 3 bases from J, the junction kept 7 bases outside the gene matches. Germline V lookup: CDR1 MNHEY, CDR2 SVGAGI. The CDR3 DNA is TGTGCCAGCACCGGACAGGGCGCAGAAGAGACCCAGTACTTC. It is translated as CASTGQGAEETQYF.

The chain joins TRBV27 to TRBJ2-5; D is unclear. The DNA end lines up better with TRBJ2-7; the J call may be wrong. The CDR3 loop spans 12 amino acids. In germline, CDR1 is MNHEY, CDR2 SMNVEV (reference sequence). The CDR3 protein is CASSSRTFEQYF. CDR3 DNA sequence: TGTGCCAGCAGTTCCCGAACCTTCGAGCAGTACTTC.

The chain employs TRBV11-2 and TRBJ2-1, with D hard to call. CDR1 SGHAT and CDR2 FQNNGV come from the germline V gene. Trimming removed 4 bases at V and 0 bases at J, with 7 bases between. The CDR3 covers 14 residues. This CDR3 is CASSSILSYNEQFF. The CDR3 DNA is TGTGCCAGCAGCTCCATCCTCTCCTACAATGAGCAGTTCTTC.